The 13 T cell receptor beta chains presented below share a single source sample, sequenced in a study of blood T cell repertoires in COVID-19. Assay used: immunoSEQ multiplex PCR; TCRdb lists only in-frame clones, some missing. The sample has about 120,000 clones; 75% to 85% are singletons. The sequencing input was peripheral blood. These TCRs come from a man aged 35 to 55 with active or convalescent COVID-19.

CDR3 amino acids: CASNEGSYGYTF. In nucleotides, the CDR3 is TGTGCCAGTAATGAGGGCAGCTATGGCTACACCTTC. The V call is TRBV19, the J call TRBJ1-2, with D unresolved. V was shortened by 7 bases and J by 4 bases, with 10 bases between the two germline ends. CDR1 is LNHDA and CDR2 is SQIVND in the germline V gene (reference sequence). CDR3 size: 12 residues.

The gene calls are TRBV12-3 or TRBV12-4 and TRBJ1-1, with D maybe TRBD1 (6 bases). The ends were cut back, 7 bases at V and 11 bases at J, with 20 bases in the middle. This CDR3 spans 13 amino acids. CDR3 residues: CASTQGQGRGAFF. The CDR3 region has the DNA TGTGCCAGCACCCAGGGCCAGGGAAGGGGGGCTTTCTTT.

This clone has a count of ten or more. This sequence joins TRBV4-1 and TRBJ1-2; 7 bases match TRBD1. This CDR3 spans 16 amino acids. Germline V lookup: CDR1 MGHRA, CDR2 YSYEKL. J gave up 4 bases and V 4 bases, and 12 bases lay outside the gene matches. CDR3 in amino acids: CASSLSQGGLGYGYTF. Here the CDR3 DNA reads TGCGCCAGCAGCCTATCTCAGGGGGGCTTGGGCTATGGCTACACCTTC.

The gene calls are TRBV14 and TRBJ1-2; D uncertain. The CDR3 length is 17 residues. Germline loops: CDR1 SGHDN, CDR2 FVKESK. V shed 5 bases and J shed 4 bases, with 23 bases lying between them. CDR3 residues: CASSDSPGGRSIYGYTF. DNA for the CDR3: TGTGCCAGCAGCGACTCCCCGGGAGGGCGATCGATCTATGGCTACACCTTC.

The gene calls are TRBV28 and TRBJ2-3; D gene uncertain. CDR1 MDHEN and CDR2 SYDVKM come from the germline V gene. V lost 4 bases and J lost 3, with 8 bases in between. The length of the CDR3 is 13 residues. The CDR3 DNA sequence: TGTGCCAGCAGTTCCCCGGTGACAGATACGCAGTATTTT. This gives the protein CASSSPVTDTQYF.

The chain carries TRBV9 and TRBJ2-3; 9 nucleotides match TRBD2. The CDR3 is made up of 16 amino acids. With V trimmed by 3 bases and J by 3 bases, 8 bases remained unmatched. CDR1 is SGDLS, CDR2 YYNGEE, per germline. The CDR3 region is CASSGQGTSLTDTQYF. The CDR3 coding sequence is TGTGCCAGCAGCGGGCAGGGGACTAGCTTGACAGATACGCAGTATTTT. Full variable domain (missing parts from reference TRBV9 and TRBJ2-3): DSGVTQTPKHLITATGQRVTLRCSPRSGDLSVYWYQQSLDQGLQFLIQYYNGEERAKGNILERFSAQQFPDLHSELNLSSLELGDSALYFCASSGQGTSLTDTQYFGPGTRLTVL.

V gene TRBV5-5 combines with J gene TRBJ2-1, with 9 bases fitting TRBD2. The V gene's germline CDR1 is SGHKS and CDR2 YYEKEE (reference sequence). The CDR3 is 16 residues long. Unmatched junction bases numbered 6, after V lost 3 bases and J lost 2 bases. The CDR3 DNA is TGTGCCAGCAGCTCTATAGCGGGAGTCCCCTACAATGAGCAGTTCTTC. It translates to CASSSIAGVPYNEQFF. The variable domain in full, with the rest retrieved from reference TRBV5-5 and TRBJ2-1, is DAGVTQSPTHLIKTRGQQVTLRCSPISGHKSVSWYQQVLGQGPQFIFQYYEKEERGRGNFPDRFSARQFPNYSSELNVNALLLGDSALYLCASSSIAGVPYNEQFFGPGTRLTVL.

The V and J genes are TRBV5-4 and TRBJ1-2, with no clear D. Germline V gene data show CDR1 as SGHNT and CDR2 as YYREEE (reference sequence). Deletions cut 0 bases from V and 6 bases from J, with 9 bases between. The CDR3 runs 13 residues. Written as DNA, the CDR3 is TGTGCCAGCAGCTTGGCGGGGATGCATGGCTACACCTTC. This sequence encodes CASSLAGMHGYTF.

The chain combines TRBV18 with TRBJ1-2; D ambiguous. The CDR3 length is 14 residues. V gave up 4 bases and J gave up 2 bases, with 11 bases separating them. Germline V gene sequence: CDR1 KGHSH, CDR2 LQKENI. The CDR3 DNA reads TGTGCCAGCTCACTTAGCAGCGAGAACTATGGCTACACCTTC. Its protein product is CASSLSSENYGYTF.

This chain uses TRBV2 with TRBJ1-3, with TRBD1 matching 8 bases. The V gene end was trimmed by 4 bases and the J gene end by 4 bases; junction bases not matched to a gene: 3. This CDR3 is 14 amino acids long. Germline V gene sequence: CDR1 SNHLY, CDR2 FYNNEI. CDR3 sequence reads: CASSGDRIGNTIYF. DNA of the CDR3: TGTGCCAGCAGTGGGGACAGGATAGGAAACACCATATATTTT.

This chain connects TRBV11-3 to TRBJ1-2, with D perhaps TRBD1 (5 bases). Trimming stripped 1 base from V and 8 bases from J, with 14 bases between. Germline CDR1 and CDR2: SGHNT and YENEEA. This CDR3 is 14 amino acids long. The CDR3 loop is CASSLGGQVFGYTF. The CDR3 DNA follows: TGTGCCAGCAGCTTAGGGGGCCAGGTTTTCGGCTACACCTTC.

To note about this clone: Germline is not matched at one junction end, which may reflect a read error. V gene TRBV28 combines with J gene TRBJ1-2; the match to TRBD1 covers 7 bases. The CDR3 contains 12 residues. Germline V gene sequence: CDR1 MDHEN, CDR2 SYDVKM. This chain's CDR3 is CASSSTGLPHTF. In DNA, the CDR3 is TGCGCCAGCAGTTCGACAGGGCTCCCACACACCTTC.

The CDR3 sequence is CASSPEVGPQPQHF. CDR3 DNA sequence: TGTGCCAGCAGCCCCGAGGTGGGGCCCCAGCCCCAGCATTTT. This chain joins TRBV4-2 and TRBJ1-5; possible D gene TRBD1, 5 bases. The germline gives CDR1 LGHNA, CDR2 YNFKEQ. CDR3 length: 14 residues. Trimming took off 4 bases at V and 7 bases at J, with 14 bases between the two ends.